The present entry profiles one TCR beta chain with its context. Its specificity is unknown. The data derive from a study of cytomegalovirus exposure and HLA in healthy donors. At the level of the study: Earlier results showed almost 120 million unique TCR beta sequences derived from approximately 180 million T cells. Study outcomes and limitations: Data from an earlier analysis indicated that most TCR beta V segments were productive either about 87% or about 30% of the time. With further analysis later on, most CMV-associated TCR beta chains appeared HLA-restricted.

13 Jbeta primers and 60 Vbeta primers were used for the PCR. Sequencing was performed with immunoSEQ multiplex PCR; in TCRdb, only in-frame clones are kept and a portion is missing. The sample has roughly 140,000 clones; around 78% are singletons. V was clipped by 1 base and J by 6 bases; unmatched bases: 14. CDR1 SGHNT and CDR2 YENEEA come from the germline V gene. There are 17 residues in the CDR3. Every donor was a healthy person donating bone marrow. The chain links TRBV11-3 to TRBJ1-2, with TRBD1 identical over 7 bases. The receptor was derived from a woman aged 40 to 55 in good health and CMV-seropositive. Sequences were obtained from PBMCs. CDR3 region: CASSLGPRDRGIDGYTF. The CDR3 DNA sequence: TGTGCCAGCAGCTTAGGCCCCCGGGACAGAGGGATCGATGGCTACACCTTC.